This T cell receptor beta chain was recorded in a study of T-cell reconstitution after alpha-beta-depleted transplantation in children. Molecular barcoding with unique molecular identifiers was used for the TCRbeta library. TCRdb independently ran MiXCR on the PCR reads; one entry per CDR3 protein. Here the sample spans around 700,000 distinct CDR3 sequences, 13% being singletons. V was pared by 8 bases and J by 3 bases, with 10 bases between. The CDR3 runs 12 residues. Germline V gives CDR1 ENHRY, CDR2 SYGVKD. The source was PBMCs, collected before TCRalphabeta/CD19-depleted stem cell transplant. This receptor was identified in a girl aged 2-15 years with congenital amegakaryocytic thrombocytopenia, due to receive a stem cell transplant. The chain couples TRBV10-3 to TRBJ1-1, with D perhaps TRBD1 (5 bases). The CDR3 reads CAIGAGDTEAFF. The CDR3 DNA reads as TGTGCCATCGGGGCGGGGGACACTGAAGCTTTCTTT.